The 21 T cell receptor beta chains below come from one sample, sequenced in a study of human T cells and chemical hapten exposure. TCRdb processed the RACE reads anew with MiXCR; each CDR3 protein has one entry. The sample shows about 34,000 distinct CDR3 sequences, over 9% of them seen only once. As to time point: pre-sensitization, week 0. Treatment in this sample: therapeutic diphenylcyclopropenone sensitization with weekly scalp DPC. The authors' total RNA extraction used unfractionated whole blood. The source was whole blood, collected in connection with sensitization to the hapten diphenylcyclopropenone (DPC). Receptor source: a man aged 45-65 years with alopecia areata. Some clones in this sample may be carry-over from other donors' samples.

This clonotype was counted a few times. The chain uses TRBV29-1 and TRBJ2-2; D is uncertain. V was trimmed by 5 bases and J by 5 bases, leaving 6 bases between them. CDR1 and CDR2 (germline): SQVTM, ANQGSEA. The CDR3 is made up of 11 amino acids. The CDR3 nucleotides are TGCAGCGTTCAGACAACCGGGGAGCTGTTTTTT. This sequence encodes CSVQTTGELFF.

There are many counts of this clonotype. The rearrangement uses TRBV6-2 or TRBV6-3 and TRBJ2-2; TRBD1 agrees at 8 bases. Germline V gives CDR1 MNHEY, CDR2 SVGEGT. J gave up 7 bases and V 2 bases, and 9 bases lay outside the gene matches. This CDR3 is 16 amino acids long. This CDR3 reads CASSYLWTGMGGELFF. CDR3 DNA: TGTGCCAGCAGTTACCTTTGGACAGGGATGGGCGGGGAGCTGTTTTTT.

This clonotype was detected many times. CDR3 sequence (DNA): TGCAGCATCGGACAGGGAGGTCAGCCCCAGCATTTT. Protein: CSIGQGGQPQHF. The chain recombines TRBV29-1 with TRBJ1-5, with 8 bases fitting TRBD1. The junction had 6 bases not matched to a gene; V was cut back by 8 bases and J by 6 bases. The CDR3 extends over 12 amino acids. Germline V lookup: CDR1 SQVTM, CDR2 ANQGSEA.

This clonotype was detected ten times or more. The CDR3 region has the DNA TGCAGTGCTAGAAGGGGCCTCAATCAGCCCCAGCATTTT. It codes for CSARRGLNQPQHF. This chain joins TRBV20-1 and TRBJ1-5; tentative D call: TRBD1 (5 bases). V lost 2 bases to trimming and J lost 3 bases, with 8 bases between them. The CDR3 covers 13 residues. Germline CDR1 DFQATT, CDR2 SNEGSKA (reference sequence).

This clonotype appeared a few times. CDR3 sequence: CATSRAGTSYEQYF. The CDR3 region has the DNA TGTGCCACCAGCAGAGCCGGGACTTCCTACGAGCAGTACTTC. The chain recombines TRBV15 with TRBJ2-7, with a tentative D call TRBD2 (6 bases). Trimming removed 1 base from V and 1 base from J, with 8 bases in between. Germline CDR1 LNHNV, CDR2 YYDKDF (reference sequence). This CDR3 has 14 residues.

This clonotype was picked up many times. This chain joins TRBV5-1 and TRBJ2-3; 10 nucleotides agree with TRBD2. The germline CDR1 and CDR2 sequences are SGHRS and YFSETQ. CDR3 size: 17 residues. V gave up 4 bases and J gave up 4 bases; unmatched junction bases: 12. CDR3 residues: CASSTGLAPNVADTQYF. CDR3 sequence (DNA): TGCGCCAGCAGCACGGGACTAGCGCCTAACGTGGCAGATACGCAGTATTTT.

This clonotype was recorded at least ten times. The chain links TRBV3-1 to TRBJ2-1; 14 nucleotides match TRBD2. V dropped 4 bases and J dropped 4; count of bases not matched to a gene: 6. The germline gives CDR1 LGHDT, CDR2 YNNKEL (reference sequence). This CDR3 is built from 17 residues. CDR3 loop: CASSLGLAGVMYNEQFF. DNA for the CDR3: TGTGCCAGCAGCCTGGGACTAGCGGGAGTCATGTACAATGAGCAGTTCTTC.

This chain joins TRBV29-1 and TRBJ2-5, with 8 bases aligning to TRBD1. This CDR3 comprises 14 residues. CDR1 is SQVTM, CDR2 ANQGSEA, per germline. J lost 5 bases, V lost 2 bases, and 7 bases had no gene match. CDR3 amino acids: CSVEWGRGHETQYF. The CDR3 DNA is TGCAGCGTTGAATGGGGCAGGGGGCATGAGACCCAGTACTTC.

CDR3 region: CASSLAGGQKHNEQFF. The CDR3, as DNA: TGTGCCAGCAGCTTAGCGGGGGGGCAGAAACACAATGAGCAGTTCTTC. V usage is TRBV7-2 and J usage is TRBJ2-1; weak D call: TRBD2 (7 bases). There are 16 residues in the CDR3. Between the trimmed V and J ends, which lost 0 bases and 5 bases, there was a span of 14 bases. CDR1 is SGHTA and CDR2 is FQGNSA in the germline V gene.

The chain employs TRBV11-2 and TRBJ2-5, with TRBD2 identical over 11 bases. The CDR3 extends over 17 amino acids. V was clipped by 6 bases and J by 5 bases; unmatched bases: 14. Germline V CDR1 and CDR2: SGHAT, FQNNGV. CDR3 nucleotides: TGTGCCAGCAGACGAGCCCGGACTAGCGGGCGGGAGGAGACCCAGTACTTC. Translating gives CASRRARTSGREETQYF.

In this sample, this clonotype turned up many times. The chain joins TRBV10-3 to TRBJ2-7, with D possibly being TRBD1 or TRBD2 (6 bases each). V lost 6 bases to trimming and J lost 0 bases, with 12 bases between them. Per the germline V gene, CDR1 is ENHRY and CDR2 is SYGVKD. CDR3 length: 14 amino acids. CDR3 in amino acids: CAIREGGTSYEQYF. The CDR3 DNA is TGTGCCATCAGAGAGGGGGGCACCTCCTACGAGCAGTACTTC.

Comments on this clonotype: This may stem from a read error, because a much larger clone lies one nucleotide away. V is TRBV6-6 and J is TRBJ1-5; 7 bases match TRBD1. This CDR3 has 17 amino acids. CDR1 MNHNY and CDR2 SVGAGI come from the germline V gene (reference sequence). This chain's CDR3 is CVSSYSSDREFNQPQHF. The CDR3 nucleotides are TGTGTCAGCAGTTACTCATCAGACAGGGAGTTCAATCAGCCCCAGCATTTT.

This clonotype has ten or more counts. This rearrangement joins TRBV5-5 to TRBJ2-1; TRBD2 agrees at 13 bases. Trimming removed 2 bases from V and 9 bases from J; junction bases left unmatched: 2. CDR1 SGHKS and CDR2 YYEKEE come from the germline V gene (reference sequence). This CDR3 is built from 14 residues. The CDR3 DNA reads as TGTGCCAGCAGCTTACTAGCGGGAGGGCTTGAGCAGTTCTTC. Translation: CASSLLAGGLEQFF.

This clonotype appeared a few times. The V and J genes are TRBV11-2 and TRBJ2-5; D is undetermined. CDR3 length equals 13 residues. The V and J ends lost 0 bases and 4 bases respectively, with 6 bases between them. The germline CDR1 and CDR2 sequences are SGHAT and FQNNGV. The DNA for the CDR3 is TGTGCCAGCAGCTTAGAAAGGGTAGAGACCCAGTACTTC. Residues: CASSLERVETQYF.

This clonotype was counted at least ten times. V usage is TRBV5-1 and J usage is TRBJ2-7; weak D call: TRBD2 (6 bases). Trimming removed 2 bases at V and 5 bases at J, with 14 bases between. The germline CDR1 and CDR2 sequences are SGHRS and YFSETQ. The CDR3 loop spans 14 amino acids. CDR3 in amino acids: CASSFIQGGDEQYF. CDR3 bases: TGCGCCAGCAGCTTTATCCAGGGCGGGGACGAGCAGTACTTC.

This clonotype was picked up many times. The V gene is TRBV4-1, the J gene TRBJ1-1, with TRBD1 matching over 7 bases. Germline V gene lookup returns CDR1 MGHRA and CDR2 YSYEKL. With 3 bases clipped from V and 4 bases from J, the junction kept 5 bases outside the gene matches. The CDR3 length is 14 residues. CDR3 residues: CASSHSDRATEAFF. The CDR3 DNA reads as TGCGCCAGCAGCCATTCCGACAGGGCCACTGAAGCTTTCTTT.

The rearrangement uses TRBV6-4 and TRBJ2-1, with 7 bases lining up with TRBD2. Per the germline V gene, CDR1 is MRHNA and CDR2 is SNTAGT. Trimming removed 4 bases from V and 6 bases from J; junction bases left unmatched: 6. This CDR3 is built from 14 residues. CDR3 sequence: CASSVSGNANEQFF. As DNA, the CDR3 is TGTGCCAGCAGTGTCAGCGGGAATGCCAATGAGCAGTTCTTC.

This clonotype was detected many times. The gene calls are TRBV5-5 and TRBJ2-7; the D is unclear. The germline gives CDR1 SGHKS, CDR2 YYEKEE (reference sequence). The CDR3 loop spans 14 amino acids. Trimming took 0 bases from V and 3 from J, leaving 10 bases between them. The CDR3 DNA reads as TGTGCCAGCAGCTTGGACTGGGGAAGCTACGAGCAGTACTTC. This encodes CASSLDWGSYEQYF.

In this sample, this clonotype turned up a few times. V usage is TRBV4-3 and J usage is TRBJ2-1; 9 bases map to TRBD2. The J segment lost 6 bases and the V segment lost 1 base, leaving 4 bases of the junction unmatched. CDR1 and CDR2 (germline): LGHNA, YSLEER. The CDR3 has 15 amino acids. DNA for the CDR3: TGCGCCAGCAGCCAAGGTAGCGGGAGTGGCAATGAGCAGTTCTTC. Residues: CASSQGSGSGNEQFF.

This clonotype was counted ten times or more. The V gene is TRBV20-1, the J gene TRBJ1-5, with D uncertain. The CDR3 sequence is 14 residues long. In germline, CDR1 is DFQATT, CDR2 SNEGSKA (reference sequence). V lost 5 bases and J 1 base, leaving 12 bases between the germline ends. The CDR3 sequence is CSARKAGSNQPQHF. As DNA, the CDR3 is TGCAGTGCTCGGAAGGCCGGGAGCAATCAGCCCCAGCATTTT.

The rearrangement uses TRBV7-2 and TRBJ2-7, with D perhaps being TRBD1 or TRBD2 (5 bases each). Looked up from germline, CDR1 is SGHTA and CDR2 is FQGNSA. The CDR3 contains 14 residues. Between the trimmed V and J ends, which lost 4 bases and 1 base, there was a span of 11 bases. The CDR3 loop is CASSWGTGSYEQYF. CDR3 DNA sequence: TGTGCCAGCAGCTGGGGGACCGGTTCCTACGAGCAGTACTTC.